A single sample gave rise to the 27 T cell receptor beta chains below, sequenced in a study of blood T cell repertoires in COVID-19 (dated by TCRdb to the early 2020s). The library was prepared using the immunoSEQ multiplex PCR assay. As stored in TCRdb, this immuneACCESS dataset retains in-frame rearrangements with V and J assigned. A fraction of the clones does not appear; measured against another copy, unresolved V genes explain less than half of the discrepancy, and the remainder lacks a known reason. The sample table shows some 210,000 clones, and approximately 90% are seen once. Roughly 1.2% of the sample is in the top ten clones. The specimen was peripheral blood. These receptors were taken from a man aged 25-40 years with acute or convalescent COVID-19.

In its sample, this clone was seen once. V gene TRBV2 combines with J gene TRBJ1-2; 9 bases line up with TRBD1. The CDR3 covers 13 residues. Unmatched junction bases numbered 6, after V lost 6 bases and J lost 7 bases. Germline V gene data show CDR1 as SNHLY and CDR2 as FYNNEI. CDR3 in DNA: TGTGCCAGCAGCTCCACAGGGGGCTCTGGCTACACCTTC. This gives the protein CASSSTGGSGYTF. The complete variable domain, with remaining parts taken from reference TRBV2 and TRBJ1-2, reads EPEVTQTPSHQVTQMGQEVILRCVPISNHLYFYWYRQILGQKVEFLVSFYNNEISEKSEIFDDQFSVERPDGSNFTLKIRSTKLEDSAMYFCASSSTGGSGYTFGSGTRLTVV.

The genes are TRBV28 and TRBJ1-1; 7 bases agree with TRBD1. Trimming removed 5 bases from V and 9 bases from J; junction bases left unmatched: 3. Germline loops: CDR1 MDHEN, CDR2 SYDVKM. The CDR3 consists of 11 residues. CDR3 in DNA: TGTGCCAGCAGTGACAGGGAGCAAGCTTTCTTT. This encodes CASSDREQAFF.

The CDR3 here is CASSLGAGLAVTDTQYF. CDR3 nucleotide sequence: TGTGCCAGCAGCTTGGGGGCTGGACTAGCGGTAACAGATACGCAGTATTTT. The chain is built from TRBV11-2 and TRBJ2-3, with TRBD2 matching 10 bases. Germline V gene lookup returns CDR1 SGHAT and CDR2 FQNNGV. CDR3 length equals 17 residues. V dropped 3 bases and J dropped 3; count of bases not matched to a gene: 9.

V usage is TRBV5-1 and J usage is TRBJ1-5, with TRBD1 identical over 7 bases. The CDR3 sequence is 14 residues long. CDR1 is SGHRS, CDR2 YFSETQ, per germline. V shed 2 bases and J 7 bases; nucleotides not matched to a gene: 6. The CDR3: CASSLQGTGQPQHF. CDR3 coding DNA: TGCGCCAGCAGCTTACAGGGGACCGGGCAGCCCCAGCATTTT.

The rearrangement joins TRBV6-6 to TRBJ2-7, with 10 positions matching TRBD1. CDR3 length equals 13 residues. Germline CDR1 and CDR2: MNHNY and SVGAGI (reference sequence). With V trimmed by 8 bases and J by 2 bases, 3 bases remained unmatched. The CDR3 is CASGTGAPYEQYF. The CDR3 DNA reads as TGTGCCAGCGGGACAGGGGCGCCCTACGAGCAGTACTTC.

The chain links TRBV5-5 to TRBJ1-5; D is unclear. Trimming took off 2 bases at V and 8 bases at J, with 11 bases between the two ends. CDR1 and CDR2 from the germline V gene are SGHKS and YYEKEE (reference sequence). The CDR3 length is 13 residues. The CDR3 bases are TGTGCCAGCAGCTTTTCCTTTACAGAGCCCCAGCATTTT. This codes for CASSFSFTEPQHF.

V gene TRBV7-9 combines with J gene TRBJ1-1, with TRBD1 matching over 8 bases. This CDR3 region has 13 residues. Germline values: CDR1 SEHNR, CDR2 FQNEAQ (reference sequence). After removal of 6 bases from V and 4 bases from J, the junction contained 4 bases not matched to a gene. The CDR3 DNA sequence: TGTGCCAGCAGTTCAGACAGGGGCACTGAAGCTTTCTTT. Its translation is CASSSDRGTEAFF. Full variable domain (outside the CDR3, taken from reference TRBV7-9 and TRBJ1-1): DTGVSQNPRHKITKRGQNVTFRCDPISEHNRLYWYRQTLGQGPEFLTYFQNEAQLEKSRLLSDRFSAERPKGSFSTLEIQRTEQGDSAMYLCASSSDRGTEAFFGQGTRLTVV.

The chain recombines TRBV9 with TRBJ2-3, with D possibly TRBD2 on 6 matching bases. Deletions cut 0 bases from V and 3 bases from J, with 11 bases between. Per germline, CDR1 SGDLS and CDR2 YYNGEE. This CDR3 is built from 15 residues. For the CDR3, the DNA is TGTGCCAGCAGCGTAGGTCAGGGAGGTACAGATACGCAGTATTTT. Its protein product is CASSVGQGGTDTQYF.

The V call is TRBV18, the J call TRBJ1-5; the D gene is possibly TRBD1 (5 bases). The germline CDR1 and CDR2 sequences are KGHSH and LQKENI. The ends were cut back, 5 bases at V and 3 bases at J, with 11 bases in the middle. The CDR3 length is 14 residues. CDR3 sequence (DNA): TGTGCCAGCTCAGATGGACACAACAATCAGCCCCAGCATTTT. Encoded protein: CASSDGHNNQPQHF.

The chain joins TRBV11-2 to TRBJ2-5, with D possibly being TRBD1 (5 bases). With 2 bases removed from V and 5 bases from J, the gap between germline ends came to 15 bases. Germline V gene lookup returns CDR1 SGHAT and CDR2 FQNNGV. The CDR3 covers 15 residues. The CDR3 DNA is TGTGCCAGCAGCTTATACGGACAATCTGGGGAGACCCAGTACTTC. As protein: CASSLYGQSGETQYF.

The CDR3 spells CASIPSGARDNEQFF. CDR3 in DNA: TGTGCCAGCATCCCCAGCGGGGCCCGCGACAATGAGCAGTTCTTC. The rearrangement joins TRBV2 to TRBJ2-1; 7 bases match TRBD2. The germline CDR1 and CDR2 sequences are SNHLY and FYNNEI. The CDR3 has 15 amino acids. Unmatched junction bases numbered 11, after V lost 7 bases and J lost 5 bases.

The chain has TRBV9 and TRBJ2-3; a weak D match, TRBD1 (5 bases). In germline, CDR1 is SGDLS, CDR2 YYNGEE. The CDR3 is 16 residues long. Trimming took 3 bases from V and 1 from J, leaving 15 bases between them. CDR3 nucleotide sequence: TGTGCCAGCAGCGCATACTCGGAAGGGGGCACAGATACGCAGTATTTT. Amino acids: CASSAYSEGGTDTQYF.

This clone has just a few counts. The chain links TRBV6-5 to TRBJ2-7; 7 bases agree with TRBD1. The CDR3 is 15 residues long. J lost 0 bases, V lost 5 bases, and 7 bases had no gene match. The germline gives CDR1 MNHEY, CDR2 SVGAGI. The CDR3 region has the DNA TGTGCCAGCAGTCGAAGCCGGGACAGCTCCTACGAGCAGTACTTC. Protein product: CASSRSRDSSYEQYF.

This chain links TRBV6-1 with TRBJ1-2; TRBD1 is a possible D gene (6 bases). CDR3 length: 14 amino acids. Trimming removed 2 bases at V and 7 bases at J, with 14 bases between. CDR1 and CDR2 from the germline V gene are MNHNS and SASEGT. The CDR3 sequence: CASSEWGGAGGYTF. Written as DNA, the CDR3 is TGTGCCAGCAGTGAATGGGGGGGGGCGGGTGGCTACACCTTC.

The rearrangement links TRBV19 to TRBJ1-1; TRBD1 aligns across 7 bases. The trim removed 8 bases at V and 4 bases at J, leaving 10 bases unmatched. The length of the CDR3 is 14 residues. CDR1 and CDR2 (germline): LNHDA, SQIVND (reference sequence). CDR3 amino acids: CASSEGARITEAFF. The CDR3 bases are TGTGCCAGTTCCGAGGGGGCGCGGATCACTGAAGCTTTCTTT.

Note on this clone: In the same sample, other DNA sequences code for this CDR3. The chain joins TRBV28 to TRBJ2-7; no definite D call. This CDR3 has 11 residues. Trimming took 4 bases from V and 4 from J, leaving 5 bases between them. Germline assignment: CDR1 MDHEN and CDR2 SYDVKM. CDR3 nucleotide sequence: TGTGCCAGCAGTTCCTTTTACGAGCAGTACTTC. This translates into CASSSFYEQYF.

This clone was detected a few times. This chain links TRBV3-1 (or the pseudogene TRBV3-2) with TRBJ1-2; a possible D gene is TRBD1 (6 bases). In germline, CDR1 is LGHDT, CDR2 YNNKEL (reference sequence). The CDR3 covers 14 residues. V was cut by 4 bases and J by 6 bases, with 15 bases left in between. The CDR3 region is CASSPYRAPHGYTF. In DNA form, the CDR3 reads TGTGCCAGCAGCCCTTACAGGGCTCCCCATGGCTACACCTTC.

The gene calls are TRBV7-6 and TRBJ1-1; D is perhaps TRBD1 (6 bases). Trimming removed 0 bases from V and 3 bases from J, with 8 bases in between. CDR3 length equals 14 residues. Germline-derived CDR1 and CDR2 are SGHVS and FNYEAQ. CDR3 region: CASSLAGADTEAFF. CDR3 in DNA: TGTGCCAGCAGCTTAGCGGGGGCAGACACTGAAGCTTTCTTT.

The V gene is TRBV6-1, the J gene TRBJ2-7; 11 nucleotides match TRBD2. The ends lost 2 bases at V and 10 bases at J; junction bases unmatched: 16. The CDR3 is 17 residues long. Germline-derived CDR1 and CDR2 are MNHNS and SASEGT. The CDR3 nucleotides read TGTGCCAGCAGTGAAAGGTTAACCGGGACTAGCGGACTTACCCAGTACTTC. It encodes CASSERLTGTSGLTQYF.

The chain joins TRBV28 to TRBJ2-2; D might be TRBD1 (5 bases). Per the germline V gene, CDR1 is MDHEN and CDR2 is SYDVKM. This CDR3 spans 14 amino acids. With 3 bases removed from V and 6 bases from J, the gap between germline ends came to 11 bases. The CDR3 spells CASSFREKAGELFF. CDR3 DNA sequence: TGTGCCAGCAGTTTCAGGGAAAAGGCCGGGGAGCTGTTTTTT. The full variable domain, completed using reference TRBV28 and TRBJ2-2, is DVKVTQSSRYLVKRTGEKVFLECVQDMDHENMFWYRQDPGLGLRLIYFSYDVKMKEKGDIPEGYSVSREKKERFSLILESASTNQTSMYLCASSFREKAGELFFGEGSRLTVL.

This clone was recorded only once. The chain joins TRBV3-1 (or the pseudogene TRBV3-2) to TRBJ1-6, with 7 bases matching TRBD1. The CDR3 is 14 residues long. The junction had 4 bases not matched to a gene; V was cut back by 1 base and J by 10 bases. CDR1 LGHDT and CDR2 YNNKEL come from the germline V gene (reference sequence). CDR3 protein: CASSQVPGGSPLHF. Here the CDR3 DNA reads TGTGCCAGCAGCCAAGTCCCAGGGGGATCACCCCTCCACTTT.

This clone appeared a single time. The chain combines TRBV4-1 with TRBJ1-1; no definite D call. Trimming took 1 base from V and 11 from J, leaving 8 bases between them. Per the germline V gene, CDR1 is MGHRA and CDR2 is YSYEKL. This CDR3 contains 11 residues. The CDR3 nucleotides are TGCGCCAGCAGCCAAGCATCCCAGGCTTTCTTT. It encodes CASSQASQAFF.

The V gene is TRBV11-2, the J gene TRBJ2-3; 7 bases line up with TRBD2. Germline V gene data show CDR1 as SGHAT and CDR2 as FQNNGV. This CDR3 is built from 13 residues. J gave up 6 bases and V 4 bases, and 4 bases lay outside the gene matches. DNA of the CDR3: TGTGCCAGCAGCTCCGGACTAGGGGATACGCAGTATTTT. It is translated as CASSSGLGDTQYF.

The chain carries TRBV5-1 and TRBJ1-2; D might be TRBD1 (5 bases). Trimming pared 4 bases from V and 1 base from J, leaving 14 bases between. CDR1 SGHRS and CDR2 YFSETQ come from the germline V gene. CDR3 size: 15 residues. The CDR3 nucleotides are TGCGCCAGCAGCAACGCCGGGGGTAGTAACTATGGCTACACCTTC. It yields the protein CASSNAGGSNYGYTF.

In nucleotides, the CDR3 is TGCAGTGCTAGTCGGTTGGAGGGAAACTATGGCTACACCTTC. Translating it yields CSASRLEGNYGYTF. This chain connects TRBV20-1 to TRBJ1-2; no clear D gene. The CDR3 sequence is 14 residues long. The V gene's germline CDR1 is DFQATT and CDR2 SNEGSKA (reference sequence). Trimming cost V 3 bases and J 2 bases, with 13 bases left between them.

V is TRBV30 and J is TRBJ1-5; 8 bases align to TRBD1. With 7 bases clipped from V and 11 bases from J, the junction kept 10 bases outside the gene matches. Germline CDR1 reads GTSNPN; CDR2 reads SVGIG (reference sequence). This CDR3 is built from 12 residues. CDR3 nucleotides: TGTGCCTACGGGACAGGCTCGGCAACCCAGCATTTT. Protein: CAYGTGSATQHF.

This chain links TRBV2 with TRBJ2-5, with TRBD2 as a possible D gene (5 bases). Germline assignment: CDR1 SNHLY and CDR2 FYNNEI. The CDR3 loop spans 13 amino acids. Deletions cut 3 bases from V and 4 bases from J, with 9 bases between. CDR3 nucleotide sequence: TGTGCCAGCAGTGACTCGGGGAGAGAGACCCAGTACTTC. Protein: CASSDSGRETQYF.